This TCR beta chain was identified during a study of blood T cells in healthy people across ages. Germline V gene lookup returns CDR1 SGHTA and CDR2 FQGNSA. Trimming left V 5 bases short and J 7 bases short, with 21 bases between. The CDR3 spans 16 residues. With respect to this clonotype: Its antigen is still unknown.

Whole-study results and caveats: Donor CMV infection status was unknown, possibly confounding age-related changes in expanded clonotypes. Roughly linearly, TCR beta diversity per million T cells fell as age increased. Since the PBMCs were unsorted, naive and antigen-experienced cells could not be conclusively compared.

Then a second PCR, running roughly 7 to 11 cycles, was carried out with a sample-barcoded 5' primer and a J-beta primer mix. Every cDNA molecule carried a tag from a template-switch adaptor bearing 12 random nucleotides. TCRdb re-called the 5' RACE reads with MiXCR, one entry per CDR3 protein. The table lists roughly 830,000 distinct CDR3 sequences, under 80% of them singletons. This rearrangement joins TRBV7-2 to TRBJ2-4; D might be TRBD1 or TRBD2, each matching 6 bases. The sample taken for sequencing was blood. The receptor was derived from a man under 40 in good health. CDR3 in DNA: TGTGCCAGCAGCCCATCGGTGGGGGGCTTATGGAACATTCAGTACTTC. Encoded protein: CASSPSVGGLWNIQYF.